The T cell receptor beta chain under discussion was sequenced for a study of blood T cell repertoires in COVID-19. This clone has a handful of counts. The V gene's germline CDR1 is ENHRY and CDR2 SYGVKD. This CDR3 region has 13 residues. Trimming shortened V by 10 bases and J by 3 bases, and 12 bases separated the two germline ends. TCRdb's table, derived via immunoSEQ multiplex PCR, lists solely in-frame clones and lacks some. The data show over 150,000 clones, with around nine tenths seen just once and about 2.6% held by the top ten. The source of this sequence is a woman of 80 years or more with COVID-19, enrolled during active disease. Sequenced input: peripheral blood. The chain has TRBV10-3 and TRBJ2-2; TRBD1 is a possible D gene (6 bases). The CDR3 nucleotides are TGTGCCACCAACAGGGCGGACACCGGGGAGCTGTTTTTT. It is translated as CATNRADTGELFF.